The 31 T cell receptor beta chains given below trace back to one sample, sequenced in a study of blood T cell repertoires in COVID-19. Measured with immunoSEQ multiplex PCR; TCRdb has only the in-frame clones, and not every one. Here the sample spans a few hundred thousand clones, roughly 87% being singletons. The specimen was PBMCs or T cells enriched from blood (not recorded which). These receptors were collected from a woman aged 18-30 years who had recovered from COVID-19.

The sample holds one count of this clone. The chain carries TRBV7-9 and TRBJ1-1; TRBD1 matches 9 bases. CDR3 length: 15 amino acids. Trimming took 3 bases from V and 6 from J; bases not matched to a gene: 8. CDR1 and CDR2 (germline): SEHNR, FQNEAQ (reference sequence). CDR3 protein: CASSLRTGAGAEAFF. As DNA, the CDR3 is TGTGCCAGCAGCTTGAGGACAGGGGCAGGCGCTGAAGCTTTCTTT.

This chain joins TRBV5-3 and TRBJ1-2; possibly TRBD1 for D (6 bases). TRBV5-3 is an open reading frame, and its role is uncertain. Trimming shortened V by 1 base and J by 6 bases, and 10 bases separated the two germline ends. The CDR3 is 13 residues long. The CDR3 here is CARSLRQDDGYTF. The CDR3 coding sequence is TGTGCCAGAAGCTTGAGACAGGATGATGGCTACACCTTC.

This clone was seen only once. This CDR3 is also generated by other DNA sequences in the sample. The CDR3 spells CASSLAGYGYTF. CDR3 DNA: TGTGCCAGCAGTTTAGCCGGCTATGGCTACACCTTC. This chain joins TRBV28 and TRBJ1-2; D is unresolved. The CDR3 contains 12 residues. Trimming took 2 bases from V and 4 from J, leaving 5 bases between them. Germline V lookup: CDR1 MDHEN, CDR2 SYDVKM.

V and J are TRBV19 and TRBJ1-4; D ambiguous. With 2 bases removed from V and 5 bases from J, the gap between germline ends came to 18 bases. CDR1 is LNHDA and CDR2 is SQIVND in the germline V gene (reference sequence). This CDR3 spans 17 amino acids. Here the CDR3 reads CASSIPGAPDRNEKLFF. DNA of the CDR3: TGTGCCAGTAGTATACCGGGAGCCCCAGACCGAAATGAAAAACTGTTTTTT.

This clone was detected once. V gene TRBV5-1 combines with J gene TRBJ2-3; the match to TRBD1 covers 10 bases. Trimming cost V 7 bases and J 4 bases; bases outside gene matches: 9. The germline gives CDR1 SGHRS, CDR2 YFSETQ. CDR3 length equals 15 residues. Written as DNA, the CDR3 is TGCGCCAGCCGGCCGACAGGGGGCAATTCAGATACGCAGTATTTT. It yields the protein CASRPTGGNSDTQYF. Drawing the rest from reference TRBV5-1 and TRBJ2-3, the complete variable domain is KAGVTQTPRYLIKTRGQQVTLSCSPISGHRSVSWYQQTPGQGLQFLFEYFSETQRNKGNFPGRFSGRQFSNSRSEMNVSTLELGDSALYLCASRPTGGNSDTQYFGPGTRLTVL.

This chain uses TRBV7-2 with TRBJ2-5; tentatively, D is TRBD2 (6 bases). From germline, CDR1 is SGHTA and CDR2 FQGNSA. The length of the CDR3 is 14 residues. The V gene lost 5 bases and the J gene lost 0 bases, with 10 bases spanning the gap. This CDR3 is CASSLGGYQETQYF. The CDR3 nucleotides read TGTGCCAGCAGCCTAGGAGGGTACCAAGAGACCCAGTACTTC.

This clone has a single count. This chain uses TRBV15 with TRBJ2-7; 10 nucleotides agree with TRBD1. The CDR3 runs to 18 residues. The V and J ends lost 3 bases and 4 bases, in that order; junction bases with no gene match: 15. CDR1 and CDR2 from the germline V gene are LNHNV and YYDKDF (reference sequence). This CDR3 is CATSSALFQAGQGYEQYF. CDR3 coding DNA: TGTGCCACCAGCAGTGCGTTGTTTCAAGCGGGACAGGGGTACGAGCAGTACTTC. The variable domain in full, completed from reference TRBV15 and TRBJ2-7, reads DAMVIQNPRYQVTQFGKPVTLSCSQTLNHNVMYWYQQKSSQAPKLLFHYYDKDFNNEADTPDNFQSRRPNTSFCFLDIRSPGLGDTAMYLCATSSALFQAGQGYEQYFGPGTRLTVT.

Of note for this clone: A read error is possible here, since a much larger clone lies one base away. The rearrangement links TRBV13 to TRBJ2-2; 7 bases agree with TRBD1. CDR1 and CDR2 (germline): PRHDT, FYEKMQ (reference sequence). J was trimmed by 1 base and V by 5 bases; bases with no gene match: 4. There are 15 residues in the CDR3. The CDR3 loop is CASSPRTGNTGELFF. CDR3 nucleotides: TGTGCCAGCAGCCCAAGGACAGGGAACACCGGGGAGCTGTTTTTT.

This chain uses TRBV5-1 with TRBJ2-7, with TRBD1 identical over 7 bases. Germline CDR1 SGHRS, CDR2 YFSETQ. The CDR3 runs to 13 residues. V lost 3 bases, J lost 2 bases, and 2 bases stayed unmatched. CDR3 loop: CASSYQGAYEQYF. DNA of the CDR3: TGCGCCAGCAGCTACCAGGGGGCCTACGAGCAGTACTTC.

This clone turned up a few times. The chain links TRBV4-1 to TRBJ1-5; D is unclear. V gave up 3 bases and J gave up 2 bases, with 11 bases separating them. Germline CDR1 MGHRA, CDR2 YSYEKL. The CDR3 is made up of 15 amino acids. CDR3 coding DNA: TGCGCCAGCAGCCAGGGTTCAGGCCGCAATCAGCCCCAGCATTTT. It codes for CASSQGSGRNQPQHF.

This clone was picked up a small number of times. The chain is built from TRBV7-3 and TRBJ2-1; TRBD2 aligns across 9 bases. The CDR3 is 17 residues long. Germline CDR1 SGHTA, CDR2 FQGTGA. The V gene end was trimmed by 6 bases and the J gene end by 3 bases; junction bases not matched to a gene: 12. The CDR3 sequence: CASRDIAGEHLYNEQFF. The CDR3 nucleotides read TGTGCCAGCAGGGACATAGCGGGGGAGCACCTCTACAATGAGCAGTTCTTC.

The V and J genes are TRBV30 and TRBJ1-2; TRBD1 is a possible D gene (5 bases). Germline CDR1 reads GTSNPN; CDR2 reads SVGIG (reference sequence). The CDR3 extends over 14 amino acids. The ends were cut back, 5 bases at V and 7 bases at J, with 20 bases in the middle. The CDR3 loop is CAWDPMGGVSGYTF. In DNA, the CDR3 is TGTGCCTGGGACCCCATGGGGGGTGTTAGTGGCTACACCTTC.

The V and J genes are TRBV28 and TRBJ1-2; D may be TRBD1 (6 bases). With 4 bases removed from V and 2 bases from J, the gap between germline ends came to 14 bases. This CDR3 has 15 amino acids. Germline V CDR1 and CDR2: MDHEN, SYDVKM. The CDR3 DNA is TGTGCCAGCAGTTCCCTAGGGGGAGAGAACTATGGCTACACCTTC. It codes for CASSSLGGENYGYTF.

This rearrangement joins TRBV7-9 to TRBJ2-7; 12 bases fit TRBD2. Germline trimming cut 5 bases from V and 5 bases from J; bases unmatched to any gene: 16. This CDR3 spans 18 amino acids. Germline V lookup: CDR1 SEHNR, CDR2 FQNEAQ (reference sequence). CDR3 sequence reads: CASSQTLEASGRENEQYF. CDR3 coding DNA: TGTGCCAGCAGCCAGACCTTAGAGGCTAGCGGGAGGGAGAACGAGCAGTACTTC.

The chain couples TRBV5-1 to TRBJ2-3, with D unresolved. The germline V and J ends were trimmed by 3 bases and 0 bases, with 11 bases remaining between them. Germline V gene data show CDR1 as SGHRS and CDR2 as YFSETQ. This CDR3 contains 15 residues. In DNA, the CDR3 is TGCGCCAGCAGCTCAGGCTCATCCAGCACAGATACGCAGTATTTT. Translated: CASSSGSSSTDTQYF.

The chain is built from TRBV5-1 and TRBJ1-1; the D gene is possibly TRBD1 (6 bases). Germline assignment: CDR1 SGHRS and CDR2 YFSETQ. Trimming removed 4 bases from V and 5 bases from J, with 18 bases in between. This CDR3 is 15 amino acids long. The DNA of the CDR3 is TGCGCCAGCAGCATGAATCAACAGGGTTGGACTGAAGCTTTCTTT. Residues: CASSMNQQGWTEAFF.

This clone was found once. In nucleotides, the CDR3 is TGTGCCAGCAGCACCCCGACAGACACCTACGAGCAGTACTTC. Translated: CASSTPTDTYEQYF. The rearrangement joins TRBV5-4 to TRBJ2-7, with D possibly being TRBD1 (5 bases). CDR1 is SGHNT, CDR2 YYREEE, per germline (reference sequence). Deletions cut 4 bases from V and 2 bases from J, with 13 bases between. The CDR3 consists of 14 residues.

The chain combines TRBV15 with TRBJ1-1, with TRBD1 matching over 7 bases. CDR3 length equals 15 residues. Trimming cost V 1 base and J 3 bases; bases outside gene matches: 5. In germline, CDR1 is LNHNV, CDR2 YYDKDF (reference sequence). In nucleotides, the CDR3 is TGTGCCACCAGCAGAGGCGGACAGGTCTACACTGAAGCTTTCTTT. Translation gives CATSRGGQVYTEAFF.

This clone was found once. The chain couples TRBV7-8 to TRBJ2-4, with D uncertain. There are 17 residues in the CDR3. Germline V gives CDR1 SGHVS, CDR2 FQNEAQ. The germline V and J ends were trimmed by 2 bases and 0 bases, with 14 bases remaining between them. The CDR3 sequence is CASSLTAARVAKNIQYF. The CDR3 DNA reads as TGTGCCAGCAGCTTAACCGCGGCTCGGGTAGCCAAAAACATTCAGTACTTC. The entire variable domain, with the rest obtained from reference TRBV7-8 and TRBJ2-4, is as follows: GAGVSQSPRYKVAKRGQDVALRCDPISGHVSLFWYQQALGQGPEFLTYFQNEAQLDKSGLPSDRFFAERPEGSVSTLKIQRTQQEDSAVYLCASSLTAARVAKNIQYFGAGTRLSVL.

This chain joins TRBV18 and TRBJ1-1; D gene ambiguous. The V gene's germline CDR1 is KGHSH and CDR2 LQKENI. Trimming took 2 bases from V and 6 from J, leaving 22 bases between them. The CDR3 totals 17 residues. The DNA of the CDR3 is TGTGCCAGCTCACCAGGTCGTTGGACCACACTAGTCTCTGAAGCTTTCTTT. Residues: CASSPGRWTTLVSEAFF.

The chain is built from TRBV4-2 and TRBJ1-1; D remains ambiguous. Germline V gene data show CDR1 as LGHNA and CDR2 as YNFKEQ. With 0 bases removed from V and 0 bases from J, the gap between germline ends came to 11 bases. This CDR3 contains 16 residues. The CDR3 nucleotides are TGTGCCAGCAGCCAAGATCCCCGGGTCATGAACACTGAAGCTTTCTTT. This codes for CASSQDPRVMNTEAFF.

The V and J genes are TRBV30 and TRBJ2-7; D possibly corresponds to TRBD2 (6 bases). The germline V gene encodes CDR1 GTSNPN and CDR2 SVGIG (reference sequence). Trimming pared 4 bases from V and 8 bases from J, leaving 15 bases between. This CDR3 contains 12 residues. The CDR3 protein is CAWNRGAIQQYF. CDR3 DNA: TGTGCCTGGAACCGCGGGGCCATACAGCAGTACTTC.

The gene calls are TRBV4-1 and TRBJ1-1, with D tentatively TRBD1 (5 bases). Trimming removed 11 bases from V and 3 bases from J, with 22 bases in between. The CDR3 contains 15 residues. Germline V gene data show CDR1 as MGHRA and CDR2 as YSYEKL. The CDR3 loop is CAAKLTPGSDTEAFF. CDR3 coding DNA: TGCGCCGCTAAGCTTACCCCAGGGTCTGACACTGAAGCTTTCTTT.

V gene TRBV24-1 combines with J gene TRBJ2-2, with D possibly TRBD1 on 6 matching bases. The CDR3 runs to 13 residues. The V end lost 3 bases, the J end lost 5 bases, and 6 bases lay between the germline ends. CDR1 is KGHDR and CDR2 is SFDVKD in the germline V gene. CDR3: CATSDGTTGELFF. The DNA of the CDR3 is TGTGCCACCAGTGATGGGACAACCGGGGAGCTGTTTTTT.

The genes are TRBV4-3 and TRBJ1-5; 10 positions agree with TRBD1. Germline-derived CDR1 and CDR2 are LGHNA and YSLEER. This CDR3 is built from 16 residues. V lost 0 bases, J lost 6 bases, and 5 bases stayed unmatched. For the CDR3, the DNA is TGCGCCAGCAGCCAAGATAAGACAGGGGGCGTTCAGCCCCAGCATTTT. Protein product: CASSQDKTGGVQPQHF.

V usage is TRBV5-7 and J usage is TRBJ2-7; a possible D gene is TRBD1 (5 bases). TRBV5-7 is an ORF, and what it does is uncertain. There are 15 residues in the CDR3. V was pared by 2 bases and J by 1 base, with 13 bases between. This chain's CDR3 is CASSFSRALSYEQYF. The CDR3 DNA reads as TGTGCCAGCAGCTTCTCCAGGGCCTTATCCTACGAGCAGTACTTC.

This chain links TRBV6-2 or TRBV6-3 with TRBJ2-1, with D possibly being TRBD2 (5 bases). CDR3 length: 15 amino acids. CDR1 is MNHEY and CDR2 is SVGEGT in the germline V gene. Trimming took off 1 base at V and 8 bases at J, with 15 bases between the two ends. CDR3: CASSYYRWTGDEQFF. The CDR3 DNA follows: TGTGCCAGCAGTTACTATAGGTGGACCGGGGATGAGCAGTTCTTC.

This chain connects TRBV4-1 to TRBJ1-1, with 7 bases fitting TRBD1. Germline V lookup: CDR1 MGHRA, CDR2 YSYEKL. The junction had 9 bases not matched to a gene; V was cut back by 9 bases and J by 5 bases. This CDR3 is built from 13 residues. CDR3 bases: TGCGCCAGTACCAGACAGGGTGATACTGAAGCTTTCTTT. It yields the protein CASTRQGDTEAFF.

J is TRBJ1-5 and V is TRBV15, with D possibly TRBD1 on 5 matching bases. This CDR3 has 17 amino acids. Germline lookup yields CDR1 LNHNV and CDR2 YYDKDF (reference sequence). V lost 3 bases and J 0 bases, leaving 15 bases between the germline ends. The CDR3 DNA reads TGTGCCACCAGCAGGGAGTACAGGTCAAATAGCAATCAGCCCCAGCATTTT. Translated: CATSREYRSNSNQPQHF.

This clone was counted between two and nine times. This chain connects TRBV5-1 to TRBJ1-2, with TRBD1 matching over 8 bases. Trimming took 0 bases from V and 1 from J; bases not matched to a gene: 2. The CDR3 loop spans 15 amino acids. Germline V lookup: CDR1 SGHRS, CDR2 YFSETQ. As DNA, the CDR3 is TGCGCCAGCAGCTTGGGGACAGGGCTTAACTATGGCTACACCTTC. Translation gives CASSLGTGLNYGYTF.

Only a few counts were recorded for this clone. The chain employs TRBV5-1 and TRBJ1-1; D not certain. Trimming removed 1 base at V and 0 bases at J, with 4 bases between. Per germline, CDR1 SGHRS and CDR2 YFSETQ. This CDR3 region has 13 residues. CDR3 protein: CASSLSMNTEAFF. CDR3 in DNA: TGCGCCAGCAGCTTGTCTATGAACACTGAAGCTTTCTTT.